The 27 T cell receptor beta chains presented below share a single source sample, sequenced in a study of a mutant IDH1 vaccine in newly diagnosed glioma. Assay: immunoSEQ multiplex PCR; the TCRdb copy retains only in-frame clones and omits some. The table has about 33,000 clones, approximately 90% seen once. Antigens for these TCRs are unknown. Indicated time point: week 23, last vaccination. Doses comprised 300 ug of mutant IDH1 20-mer peptide each, plus topical imiquimod. Sequencing used PBMCs, obtained from a glioma patient whose treatment included an IDH1 peptide vaccine. These TCRs come from a man aged 40-49 years with glioma.

The rearrangement joins TRBV28 to TRBJ2-7; 7 nucleotides agree with TRBD1. This CDR3 spans 14 amino acids. The trim removed 2 bases at V and 6 bases at J, leaving 7 bases unmatched. Per germline, CDR1 MDHEN and CDR2 SYDVKM. CDR3 sequence reads: CASSLPGGNSEQYV. CDR3 nucleotides: TGTGCCAGCAGTTTACCAGGGGGAAATTCCGAGCAGTACGTC.

The rearrangement links TRBV4-2 to TRBJ2-3, with 10 bases that match TRBD2. Germline V gene lookup returns CDR1 LGHNA and CDR2 YNFKEQ. V was clipped by 0 bases and J by 1 base; unmatched bases: 1. The CDR3 is 16 residues long. The CDR3, as DNA: TGTGCCAGCAGCCAAGATCTAGCGGGGGGCACAGATACGCAGTATTTT. It translates to CASSQDLAGGTDTQYF.

The chain carries TRBV6-5 and TRBJ1-2; 9 positions match TRBD1. This CDR3 contains 14 residues. Germline CDR1 MNHEY, CDR2 SVGAGI. V shed 6 bases and J 4 bases; nucleotides not matched to a gene: 6. The CDR3 nucleotides read TGTGCCAGCAGGGGACAGGGTCGGGGCTATGGCTACACCTTC. Its translation: CASRGQGRGYGYTF.

V gene TRBV7-9 combines with J gene TRBJ1-2, with 8 bases that match TRBD1. Per the germline V gene, CDR1 is SEHNR and CDR2 is FQNEAQ (reference sequence). The ends lost 5 bases at V and 8 bases at J; junction bases unmatched: 4. CDR3 size: 12 residues. CDR3: CASSRGTGGYTF. The CDR3 DNA follows: TGTGCCAGCAGCCGGGGGACAGGCGGCTACACCTTC.

The rearrangement joins TRBV6-6 to TRBJ1-1, with TRBD1 matching 8 bases. The J segment lost 2 bases and the V segment lost 8 bases, leaving 13 bases of the junction unmatched. The germline CDR1 and CDR2 sequences are MNHNY and SVGAGI (reference sequence). The CDR3 consists of 16 residues. This CDR3 reads CASHPVRDRGNTEAFF. CDR3 nucleotide sequence: TGTGCCAGCCACCCCGTTCGAGACAGGGGAAACACTGAAGCTTTCTTT.

This chain links TRBV10-1 with TRBJ1-2; 10 nucleotides line up with TRBD1. This CDR3 comprises 13 residues. In germline, CDR1 is WNHNN, CDR2 SYGVQD (reference sequence). Trimming removed 8 bases from V and 6 bases from J; junction bases left unmatched: 6. The CDR3 DNA reads as TGCGCCAGCCCGGGACAGGGGTATAATGGCTACACCTTC. Residues: CASPGQGYNGYTF.

This clone has more than one count but fewer than ten. The rearrangement joins TRBV7-8 to TRBJ2-1; 7 positions agree with TRBD2. The J segment lost 2 bases and the V segment lost 3 bases, leaving 7 bases of the junction unmatched. This CDR3 is 16 amino acids long. Germline V lookup: CDR1 SGHVS, CDR2 FQNEAQ. The CDR3 region is CASSLGGDWTYNEQFF. CDR3 bases: TGTGCCAGCAGCTTGGGGGGGGATTGGACCTACAATGAGCAGTTCTTC. The full variable domain, rest sourced from reference TRBV7-8 and TRBJ2-1, is GAGVSQSPRYKVAKRGQDVALRCDPISGHVSLFWYQQALGQGPEFLTYFQNEAQLDKSGLPSDRFFAERPEGSVSTLKIQRTQQEDSAVYLCASSLGGDWTYNEQFFGPGTRLTVL.

The chain has TRBV5-1 and TRBJ2-1; unclear D gene. V was trimmed by 4 bases and J by 7 bases, leaving 15 bases between them. The germline V gene encodes CDR1 SGHRS and CDR2 YFSETQ. The CDR3 has 14 residues. The CDR3 bases are TGCGCCAGCAGCATCACGTCCGGGCAAAATGAGCAGTTCTTC. Translated, it gives CASSITSGQNEQFF.

This chain connects TRBV5-1 to TRBJ2-2; 7 bases are a match to TRBD1. Germline loops: CDR1 SGHRS, CDR2 YFSETQ. V was clipped by 4 bases and J by 7 bases; unmatched bases: 13. This CDR3 comprises 16 residues. The CDR3 coding sequence is TGCGCCAGCAGCGCCCGACAGGGCAGGGAGTACGGGGAGCTGTTTTTT. Translating it yields CASSARQGREYGELFF.

The V gene is TRBV29-1, the J gene TRBJ1-1, with a possible D match to TRBD1 (6 bases). Germline V CDR1 and CDR2: SQVTM, ANQGSEA. Trimming cost V 4 bases and J 3 bases, with 15 bases left between them. CDR3 length equals 14 residues. In DNA form, the CDR3 reads TGCAGCGTTGTGACAGGTACAACGCACACTGAAGCTTTCTTT. It yields the protein CSVVTGTTHTEAFF.

The chain employs TRBV27 and TRBJ2-1; TRBD1 might be the D (6 bases). V lost 6 bases and J 6 bases, leaving 12 bases between the germline ends. Germline CDR1 is MNHEY and CDR2 is SMNVEV (reference sequence). The CDR3 sequence is 13 residues long. CDR3: CASSLEGGNEQFF. Written as DNA, the CDR3 is TGTGCCAGCAGCCTAGAAGGGGGCAATGAGCAGTTCTTC.

This chain links TRBV7-9 with TRBJ1-1; D may be TRBD1 (6 bases). Germline assignment: CDR1 SEHNR and CDR2 FQNEAQ (reference sequence). V dropped 5 bases and J dropped 2 bases, with 12 bases sitting between them. This CDR3 is 14 amino acids long. The DNA for the CDR3 is TGTGCCAGCAGCAACAGGGCCACTAACACTGAAGCTTTCTTT. Its protein product is CASSNRATNTEAFF. The full variable domain, completed using reference TRBV7-9 and TRBJ1-1, is DTGVSQNPRHKITKRGQNVTFRCDPISEHNRLYWYRQTLGQGPEFLTYFQNEAQLEKSRLLSDRFSAERPKGSFSTLEIQRTEQGDSAMYLCASSNRATNTEAFFGQGTRLTVV.

The chain uses TRBV4-3 and TRBJ2-7, with unresolved D. The V end was cut by 1 base, the J end by 3 bases, with 16 bases between. The CDR3 sequence is 16 residues long. Germline V gene lookup returns CDR1 LGHNA and CDR2 YSLEER. CDR3 amino acids: CASSQGLAAFDYEQYF. Here the CDR3 DNA reads TGCGCCAGCAGCCAAGGATTGGCAGCCTTTGACTACGAGCAGTACTTC.

Points on this clone: This specimen includes other DNA sequences encoding the same CDR3. The genes are TRBV4-3 and TRBJ2-2; D possibly corresponds to TRBD2 (5 bases). The CDR3 has 15 amino acids. Trimming cost V 0 bases and J 6 bases, with 11 bases left between them. Germline lookup yields CDR1 LGHNA and CDR2 YSLEER. Here the CDR3 DNA reads TGCGCCAGCAGCCAAGATTCACGCGGGCCCGGGGAGCTGTTTTTT. This translates into CASSQDSRGPGELFF.

The chain employs TRBV27 and TRBJ1-6; D gene uncertain. Trimming stripped 4 bases from V and 7 bases from J, with 11 bases between. The germline V gene encodes CDR1 MNHEY and CDR2 SMNVEV (reference sequence). The CDR3 spans 14 residues. CDR3 sequence (DNA): TGTGCCAGCAGTTCACTCTGGGAAAATTCACCCCTCCACTTT. Translated, it gives CASSSLWENSPLHF.

The chain uses TRBV7-2 and TRBJ2-6, with 11 bases fitting TRBD2. The CDR3 loop spans 19 amino acids. Germline CDR1 SGHTA, CDR2 FQGNSA. V lost 1 base and J lost 0; bases outside the gene matches: 5. DNA of the CDR3: TGTGCCAGCAGCTTAGGGGCTAGCGGGAGGAGCTCTGGGGCCAACGTCCTGACTTTC. This translates into CASSLGASGRSSGANVLTF.

This clone was found a few times. V usage is TRBV27 and J usage is TRBJ1-5; D is possibly TRBD1 (6 bases). Per the germline V gene, CDR1 is MNHEY and CDR2 is SMNVEV (reference sequence). The V end lost 6 bases, the J end lost 0 bases, and 21 bases lay between the germline ends. The CDR3 contains 18 residues. The CDR3 DNA is TGTGCCAGCAGCCCCCTAGGGGGTGGTGGATATAGCAATCAGCCCCAGCATTTT. This encodes CASSPLGGGGYSNQPQHF.

This sequence joins TRBV28 and TRBJ1-3; 10 bases match TRBD1. CDR1 MDHEN and CDR2 SYDVKM come from the germline V gene. The CDR3 contains 19 residues. The V segment lost 7 bases and the J segment 0 bases; nucleotides outside the gene matches: 15. CDR3 region: CASTDGGTGVFLSGNTIYF. In nucleotides, the CDR3 is TGTGCCAGCACCGACGGAGGGACAGGGGTGTTCCTCTCTGGAAACACCATATATTTT. The complete variable domain, with remaining parts taken from reference TRBV28 and TRBJ1-3, reads DVKVTQSSRYLVKRTGEKVFLECVQDMDHENMFWYRQDPGLGLRLIYFSYDVKMKEKGDIPEGYSVSREKKERFSLILESASTNQTSMYLCASTDGGTGVFLSGNTIYFGEGSWLTVV.

J is TRBJ1-3 and V is TRBV6-6; a possible D gene is TRBD1 (6 bases). The CDR3 length is 15 residues. Germline lookup yields CDR1 MNHNY and CDR2 SVGAGI (reference sequence). V gave up 5 bases and J gave up 0 bases, with 11 bases separating them. The chain's CDR3 is CASSKGQNSGNTIYF. The CDR3 DNA reads TGTGCCAGCAGTAAGGGACAAAACTCTGGAAACACCATATATTTT.

The rearrangement links TRBV18 to TRBJ1-4, with D unclear. This CDR3 region has 13 residues. Germline assignment: CDR1 KGHSH and CDR2 LQKENI. Trimming pared 4 bases from V and 8 bases from J, leaving 11 bases between. The CDR3 sequence is CASSLFDTEKLFF. The CDR3 DNA is TGTGCCAGCTCACTTTTTGATACGGAAAAACTGTTTTTT.

This clone has more than one count but fewer than ten. The CDR3 sequence: CASSPIPTQGTGELFF. In nucleotides, the CDR3 is TGTGCCAGCAGCCCCATACCAACCCAGGGAACCGGGGAGCTGTTTTTT. The chain couples TRBV9 to TRBJ2-2; D perhaps matches TRBD1 (5 bases). The CDR3 consists of 16 residues. V shed 4 bases and J shed 5 bases, with 18 bases lying between them. Germline lookup yields CDR1 SGDLS and CDR2 YYNGEE.

The CDR3 nucleotides read TGTGCCAGCAGTTTATCGCGGTCCGCCCCTAAGCAGTTCTTC. Protein: CASSLSRSAPKQFF. The chain combines TRBV27 with TRBJ2-1; D remains unclear. V shed 0 bases and J shed 11 bases, with 14 bases lying between them. CDR1 MNHEY and CDR2 SMNVEV come from the germline V gene (reference sequence). This CDR3 is built from 14 residues.

The chain carries TRBV4-2 and TRBJ1-5; a possible D gene is TRBD1 (5 bases). Trimming pared 0 bases from V and 6 bases from J, leaving 12 bases between. The V gene's germline CDR1 is LGHNA and CDR2 YNFKEQ. There are 15 residues in the CDR3. CDR3 nucleotide sequence: TGTGCCAGCAGCCAAGATCGGCAGGGAACTCAGCCCCAGCATTTT. It yields the protein CASSQDRQGTQPQHF.

The rearrangement joins TRBV4-1 to TRBJ2-1; TRBD1 might be the D (5 bases). The V gene's germline CDR1 is MGHRA and CDR2 YSYEKL. V was shortened by 1 base and J by 3 bases, with 13 bases between the two germline ends. The CDR3 covers 16 residues. The CDR3 loop is CASSQVPGRDYNEQFF. CDR3 sequence (DNA): TGCGCCAGCAGCCAAGTACCGGGCAGGGACTACAATGAGCAGTTCTTC.

The chain couples TRBV7-8 to TRBJ2-5; 14 bases are shared with TRBD2. CDR1 is SGHVS and CDR2 is FQNEAQ in the germline V gene. V dropped 3 bases and J dropped 2; count of bases not matched to a gene: 2. The CDR3 covers 16 residues. The CDR3 reads CASSFGLAGGQETQYF. The CDR3 coding sequence is TGTGCCAGCAGCTTCGGACTAGCGGGAGGACAAGAGACCCAGTACTTC.

This chain connects TRBV5-1 to TRBJ1-1, with D maybe TRBD1 (5 bases). V was clipped by 3 bases and J by 0 bases, with 21 bases between them. Germline V gene sequence: CDR1 SGHRS, CDR2 YFSETQ. The length of the CDR3 is 18 residues. CDR3 amino acids: CASSYPPTGSGVNTEAFF. The CDR3 nucleotides are TGCGCCAGCAGCTACCCCCCCACCGGATCGGGGGTGAACACTGAAGCTTTCTTT.

The chain joins TRBV10-2 to TRBJ1-5, with 8 bases identical to TRBD1. This CDR3 has 13 residues. Losses at the gene ends were 3 bases for V and 9 bases for J; bases not matched to a gene: 4. Per the germline V gene, CDR1 is WSHSY and CDR2 is SAAADI. Here the CDR3 DNA reads TGCGCCAGCAGTGAAGACAGGGGAGGGCCCCAGCATTTT. Its protein product is CASSEDRGGPQHF.